This T cell receptor beta chain was retrieved from a study of blood T cell repertoires in COVID-19. The overall study: Acute-phase and convalescent COVID-19 samples originated in the United States, Italy and Spain. From T cells, B-cell-depleted T cells, or PBMCs came the material, which was cDNA or gDNA.

The CDR3 has 15 residues. The ends were cut back, 4 bases at V and 11 bases at J, with 18 bases in the middle. Germline lookup yields CDR1 LNHDA and CDR2 SQIVND (reference sequence). Authors' processing steps: By means of reference gene primer amplification, nucleated cell counts were estimated. TCRdb keeps only in-frame clones here, not all; method: immunoSEQ multiplex PCR. That table is the source of V, J and clone size, and D and trimming were worked out from the DNA. This sample has around 98,000 clones, with 70% to 80% found just once. This receptor was obtained from a man in his sixties or seventies with acute or convalescent COVID-19. Sample: peripheral blood. This sequence joins TRBV19 and TRBJ1-6; tentative D call: TRBD1 (5 bases). The CDR3 sequence: CASSRSGAGNPPLHF. Written as DNA, the CDR3 is TGTGCCAGTAGTAGGAGTGGGGCAGGGAATCCACCCCTCCACTTT.